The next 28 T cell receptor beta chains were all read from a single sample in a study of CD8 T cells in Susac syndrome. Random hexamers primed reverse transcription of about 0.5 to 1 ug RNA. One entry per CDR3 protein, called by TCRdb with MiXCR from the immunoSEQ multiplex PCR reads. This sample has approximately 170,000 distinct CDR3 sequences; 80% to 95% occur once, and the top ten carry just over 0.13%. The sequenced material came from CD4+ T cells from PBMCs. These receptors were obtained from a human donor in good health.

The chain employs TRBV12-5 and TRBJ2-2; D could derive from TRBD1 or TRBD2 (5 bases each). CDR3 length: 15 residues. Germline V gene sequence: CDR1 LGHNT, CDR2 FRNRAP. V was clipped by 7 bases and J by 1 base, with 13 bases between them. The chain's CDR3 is CASAIRGGNTGELFF. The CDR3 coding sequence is TGTGCTAGTGCCATCCGGGGCGGGAACACCGGGGAGCTGTTTTTT. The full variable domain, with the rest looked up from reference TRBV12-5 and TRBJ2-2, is DARVTQTPRHKVTEMGQEVTMRCQPILGHNTVFWYRQTMMQGLELLAYFRNRAPLDDSGMPKDRFSAEMPDATLATLKIQPSEPRDSAVYFCASAIRGGNTGELFFGEGSRLTVL.

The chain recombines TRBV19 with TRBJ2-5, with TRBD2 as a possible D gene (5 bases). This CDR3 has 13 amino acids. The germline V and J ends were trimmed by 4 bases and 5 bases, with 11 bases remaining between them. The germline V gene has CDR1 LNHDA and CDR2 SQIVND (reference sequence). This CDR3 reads CASSTPGGETQYF. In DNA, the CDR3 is TGTGCCAGTAGTACGCCGGGCGGGGAGACCCAGTACTTC.

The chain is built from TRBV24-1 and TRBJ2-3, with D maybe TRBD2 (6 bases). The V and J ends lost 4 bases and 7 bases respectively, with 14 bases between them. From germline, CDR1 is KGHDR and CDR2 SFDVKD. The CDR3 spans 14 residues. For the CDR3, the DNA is TGTGCCACCAGTGACCAGGGACGGGAGCATACGCAGTATTTT. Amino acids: CATSDQGREHTQYF.

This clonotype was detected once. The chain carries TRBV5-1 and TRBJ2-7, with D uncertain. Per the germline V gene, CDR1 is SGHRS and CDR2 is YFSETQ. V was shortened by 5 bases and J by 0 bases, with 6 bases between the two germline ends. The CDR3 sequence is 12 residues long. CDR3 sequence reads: CASRVSSYEQYF. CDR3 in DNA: TGCGCCAGCAGGGTGAGCTCCTACGAGCAGTACTTC.

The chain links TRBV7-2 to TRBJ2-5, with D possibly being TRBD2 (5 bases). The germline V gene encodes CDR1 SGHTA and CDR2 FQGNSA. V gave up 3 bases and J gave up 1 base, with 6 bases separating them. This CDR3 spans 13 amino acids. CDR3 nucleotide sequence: TGTGCCAGCAGCTTCCTAGCCCAAGAGACCCAGTACTTC. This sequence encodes CASSFLAQETQYF.

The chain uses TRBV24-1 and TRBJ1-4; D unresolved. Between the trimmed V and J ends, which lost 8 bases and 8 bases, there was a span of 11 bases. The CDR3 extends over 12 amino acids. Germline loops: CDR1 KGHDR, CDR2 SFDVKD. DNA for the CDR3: TGTGCCACCATTGGGGAGGGAGAAAAACTGTTTTTT. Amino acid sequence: CATIGEGEKLFF.

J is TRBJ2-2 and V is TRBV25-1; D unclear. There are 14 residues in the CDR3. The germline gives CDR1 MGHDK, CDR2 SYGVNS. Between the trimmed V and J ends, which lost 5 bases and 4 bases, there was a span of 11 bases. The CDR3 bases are TGTGCCAGCAGTTCCCAAGAGATCACCGGGGAGCTGTTTTTT. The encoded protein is CASSSQEITGELFF. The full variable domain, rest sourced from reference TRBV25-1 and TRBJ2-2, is EADIYQTPRYLVIGTGKKITLECSQTMGHDKMYWYQQDPGMELHLIHYSYGVNSTEKGDLSSESTVSRIRTEHFPLTLESARPSHTSQYLCASSSQEITGELFFGEGSRLTVL.

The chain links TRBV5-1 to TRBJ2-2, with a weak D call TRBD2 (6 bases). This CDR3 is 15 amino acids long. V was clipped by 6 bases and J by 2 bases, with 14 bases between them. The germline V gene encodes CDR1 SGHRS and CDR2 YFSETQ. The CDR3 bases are TGCGCCAGCATCCCCGGGGACTTCAACACCGGGGAGCTGTTTTTT. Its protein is CASIPGDFNTGELFF.

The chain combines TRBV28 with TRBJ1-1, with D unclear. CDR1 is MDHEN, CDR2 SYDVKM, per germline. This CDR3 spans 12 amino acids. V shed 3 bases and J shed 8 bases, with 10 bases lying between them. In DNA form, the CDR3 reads TGTGCCAGCAGTTTGGGGAGGTACGAAGCTTTCTTT. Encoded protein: CASSLGRYEAFF.

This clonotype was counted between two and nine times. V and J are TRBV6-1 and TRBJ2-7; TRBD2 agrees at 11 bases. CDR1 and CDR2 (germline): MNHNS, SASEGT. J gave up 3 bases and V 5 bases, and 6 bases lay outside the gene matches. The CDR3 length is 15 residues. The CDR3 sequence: CASSPLAGGSYEQYF. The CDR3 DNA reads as TGTGCCAGCAGTCCCCTAGCGGGGGGCAGCTACGAGCAGTACTTC.

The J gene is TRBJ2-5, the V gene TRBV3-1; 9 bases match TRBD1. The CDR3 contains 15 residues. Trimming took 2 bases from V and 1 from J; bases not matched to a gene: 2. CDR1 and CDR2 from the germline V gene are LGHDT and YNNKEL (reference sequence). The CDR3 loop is CASSQWDRVQETQYF. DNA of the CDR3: TGTGCCAGCAGCCAATGGGACAGGGTCCAAGAGACCCAGTACTTC.

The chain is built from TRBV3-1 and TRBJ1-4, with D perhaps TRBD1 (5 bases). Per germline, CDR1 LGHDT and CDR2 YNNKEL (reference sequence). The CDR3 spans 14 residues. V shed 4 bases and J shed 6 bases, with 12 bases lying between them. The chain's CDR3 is CASSPGTWDEKLFF. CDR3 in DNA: TGTGCCAGCAGCCCCGGGACCTGGGATGAAAAACTGTTTTTT. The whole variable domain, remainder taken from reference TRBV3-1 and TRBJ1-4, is DTAVSQTPKYLVTQMGNDKSIKCEQNLGHDTMYWYKQDSKKFLKIMFSYNNKELIINETVPNRFSPKSPDKAHLNLHINSLELGDSAVYFCASSPGTWDEKLFFGSGTQLSVL.

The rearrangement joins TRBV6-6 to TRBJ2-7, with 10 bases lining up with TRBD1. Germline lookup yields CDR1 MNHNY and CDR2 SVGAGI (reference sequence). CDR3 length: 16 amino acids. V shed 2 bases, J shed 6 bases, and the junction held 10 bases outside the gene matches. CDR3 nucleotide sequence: TGTGCCAGCAGTTACCGCACCGGGACAGGGGTATCCGAGCAGTACTTC. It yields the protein CASSYRTGTGVSEQYF.

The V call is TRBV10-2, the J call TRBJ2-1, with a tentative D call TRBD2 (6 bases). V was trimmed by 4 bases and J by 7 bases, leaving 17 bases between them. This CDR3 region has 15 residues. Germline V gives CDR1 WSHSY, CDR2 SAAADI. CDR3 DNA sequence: TGCGCCAGCAGTGGGTCGGGGGTCGAAAGGAATGAGCAGTTCTTC. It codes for CASSGSGVERNEQFF.

CDR3 DNA sequence: TGTGCCAGCAGCTTAAACACCCTTAATGAAAAACTGTTTTTT. It specifies CASSLNTLNEKLFF. This chain joins TRBV11-2 and TRBJ1-4; D remains ambiguous. The germline V gene encodes CDR1 SGHAT and CDR2 FQNNGV. This CDR3 has 14 residues. Trimming removed 2 bases from V and 4 bases from J, with 8 bases in between.

DNA of the CDR3: TGCAGTGCCCCGTCAGGCGGGGGGGTTTTCAAGACCCAGTACTTC. Its translation: CSAPSGGGVFKTQYF. This chain connects TRBV20-1 to TRBJ2-5, with 9 bases that match TRBD2. CDR1 is DFQATT and CDR2 is SNEGSKA in the germline V gene (reference sequence). This CDR3 is built from 15 residues. V trimming: 6 bases; J trimming: 6 bases; junction bases outside the gene matches: 14.

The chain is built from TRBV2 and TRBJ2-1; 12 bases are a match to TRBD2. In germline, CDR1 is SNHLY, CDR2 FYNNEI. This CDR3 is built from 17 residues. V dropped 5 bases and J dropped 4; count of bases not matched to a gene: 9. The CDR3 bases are TGTGCCAGCAGTCGAGGAGGACTAGCGGGGCGATACAATGAGCAGTTCTTC. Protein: CASSRGGLAGRYNEQFF.

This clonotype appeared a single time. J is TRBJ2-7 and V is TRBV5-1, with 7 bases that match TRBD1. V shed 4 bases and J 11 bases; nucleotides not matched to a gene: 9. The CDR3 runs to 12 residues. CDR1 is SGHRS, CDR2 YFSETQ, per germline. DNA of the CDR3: TGCGCCAGCAGCGGCGGACAGGACACGGAGTACTTC. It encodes CASSGGQDTEYF.

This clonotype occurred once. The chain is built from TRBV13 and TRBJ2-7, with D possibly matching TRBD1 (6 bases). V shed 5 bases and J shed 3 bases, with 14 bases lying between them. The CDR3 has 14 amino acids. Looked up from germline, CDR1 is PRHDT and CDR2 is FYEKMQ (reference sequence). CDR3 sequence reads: CASSTRGHLYEQYF. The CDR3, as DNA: TGTGCCAGCAGCACGAGGGGACACCTCTACGAGCAGTACTTC.

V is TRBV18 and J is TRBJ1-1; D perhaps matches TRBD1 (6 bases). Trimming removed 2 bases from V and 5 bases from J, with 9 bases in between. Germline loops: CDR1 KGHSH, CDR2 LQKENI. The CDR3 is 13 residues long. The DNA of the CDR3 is TGTGCCAGCTCACCAGGGGGCCTGACTGAAGCTTTCTTT. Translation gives CASSPGGLTEAFF.

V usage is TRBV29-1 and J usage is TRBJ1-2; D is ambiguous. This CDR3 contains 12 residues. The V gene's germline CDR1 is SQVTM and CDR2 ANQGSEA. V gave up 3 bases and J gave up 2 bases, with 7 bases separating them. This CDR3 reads CSVEQGNYGYTF. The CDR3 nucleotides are TGCAGCGTTGAGCAAGGGAACTATGGCTACACCTTC.

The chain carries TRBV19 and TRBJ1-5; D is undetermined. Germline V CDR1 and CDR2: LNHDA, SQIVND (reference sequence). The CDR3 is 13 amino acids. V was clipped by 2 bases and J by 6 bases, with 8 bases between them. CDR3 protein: CASSINRLQPQHF. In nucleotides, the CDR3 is TGTGCCAGTAGTATAAACCGTCTTCAGCCCCAGCATTTT.

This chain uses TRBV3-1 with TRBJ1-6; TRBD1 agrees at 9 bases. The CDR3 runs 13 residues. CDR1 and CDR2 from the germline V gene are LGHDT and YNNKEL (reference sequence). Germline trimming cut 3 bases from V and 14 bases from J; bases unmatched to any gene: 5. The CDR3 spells CASSQGTGFTLHF. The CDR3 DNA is TGTGCCAGCAGCCAGGGGACAGGGTTCACCCTCCACTTT.

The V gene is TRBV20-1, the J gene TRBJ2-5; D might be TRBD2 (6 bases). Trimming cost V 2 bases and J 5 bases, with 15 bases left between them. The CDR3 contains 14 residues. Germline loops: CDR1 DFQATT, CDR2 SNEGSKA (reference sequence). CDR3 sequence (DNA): TGCAGTGCTAGAATTCACGGAGGAGGGGAGACCCAGTACTTC. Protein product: CSARIHGGGETQYF.

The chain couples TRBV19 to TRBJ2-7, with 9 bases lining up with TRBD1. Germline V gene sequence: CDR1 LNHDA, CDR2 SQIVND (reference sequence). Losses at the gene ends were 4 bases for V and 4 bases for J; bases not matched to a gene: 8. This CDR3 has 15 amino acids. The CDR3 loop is CASSTPGTGLYEQYF. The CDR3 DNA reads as TGTGCCAGTAGTACTCCGGGGACAGGGTTGTACGAGCAGTACTTC.

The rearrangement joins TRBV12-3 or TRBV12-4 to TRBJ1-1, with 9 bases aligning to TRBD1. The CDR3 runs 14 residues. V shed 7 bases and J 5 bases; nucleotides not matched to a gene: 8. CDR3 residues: CASTTGQGKTEAFF. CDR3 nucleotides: TGTGCCAGCACCACCGGACAGGGGAAAACTGAAGCTTTCTTT.

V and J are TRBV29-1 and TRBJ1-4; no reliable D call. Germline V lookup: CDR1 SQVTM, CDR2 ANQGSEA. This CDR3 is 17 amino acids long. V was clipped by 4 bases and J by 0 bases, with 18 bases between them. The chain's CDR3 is CSVAASYGQSTNEKLFF. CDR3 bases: TGCAGCGTTGCCGCTTCGTATGGCCAGTCAACTAATGAAAAACTGTTTTTT.

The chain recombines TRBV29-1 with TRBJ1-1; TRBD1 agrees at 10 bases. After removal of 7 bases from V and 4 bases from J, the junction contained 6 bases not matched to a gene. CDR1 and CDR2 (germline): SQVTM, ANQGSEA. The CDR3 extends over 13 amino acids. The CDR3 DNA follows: TGCAGCGGGGGGGACAGGGGTTTCACTGAAGCTTTCTTT. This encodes CSGGDRGFTEAFF.